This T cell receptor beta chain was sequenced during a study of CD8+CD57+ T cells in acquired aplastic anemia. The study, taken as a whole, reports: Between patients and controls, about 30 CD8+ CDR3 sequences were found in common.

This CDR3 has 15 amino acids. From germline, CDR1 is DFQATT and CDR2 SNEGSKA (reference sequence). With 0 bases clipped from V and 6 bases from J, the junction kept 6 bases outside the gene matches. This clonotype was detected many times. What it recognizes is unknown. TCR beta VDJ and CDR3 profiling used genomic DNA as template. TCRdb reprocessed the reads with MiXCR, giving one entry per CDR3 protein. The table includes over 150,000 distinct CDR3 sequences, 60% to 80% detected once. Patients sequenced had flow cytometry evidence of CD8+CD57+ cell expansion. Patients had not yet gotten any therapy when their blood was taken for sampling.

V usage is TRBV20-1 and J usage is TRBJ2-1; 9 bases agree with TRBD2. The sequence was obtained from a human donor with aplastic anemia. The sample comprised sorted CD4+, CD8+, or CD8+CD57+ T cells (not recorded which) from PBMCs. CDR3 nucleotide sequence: TGCAGTGCTAGAGACGAGCGGGAGGTGGTCAATGAGCAGTTCTTC. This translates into CSARDEREVVNEQFF.